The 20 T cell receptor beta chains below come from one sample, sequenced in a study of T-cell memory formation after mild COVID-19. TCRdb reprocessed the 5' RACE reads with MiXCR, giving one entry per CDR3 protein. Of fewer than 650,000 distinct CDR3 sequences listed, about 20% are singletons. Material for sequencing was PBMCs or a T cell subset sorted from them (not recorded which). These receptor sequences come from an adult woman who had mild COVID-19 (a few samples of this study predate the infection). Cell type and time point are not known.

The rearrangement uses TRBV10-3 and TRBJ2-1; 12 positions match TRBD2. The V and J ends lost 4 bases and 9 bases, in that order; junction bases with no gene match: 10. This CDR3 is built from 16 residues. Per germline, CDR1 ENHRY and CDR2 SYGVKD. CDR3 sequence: CAISGALLAGGGEQFF. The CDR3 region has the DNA TGTGCCATCAGTGGGGCCCTACTAGCGGGAGGAGGTGAGCAGTTCTTC.

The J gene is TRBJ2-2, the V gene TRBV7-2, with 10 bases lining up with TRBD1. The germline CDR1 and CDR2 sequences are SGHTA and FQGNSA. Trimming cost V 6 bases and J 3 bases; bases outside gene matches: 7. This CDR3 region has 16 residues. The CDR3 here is CASRPPGTGDTGELFF. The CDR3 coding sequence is TGTGCCAGCAGACCCCCTGGGACAGGGGACACCGGGGAGCTGTTTTTT.

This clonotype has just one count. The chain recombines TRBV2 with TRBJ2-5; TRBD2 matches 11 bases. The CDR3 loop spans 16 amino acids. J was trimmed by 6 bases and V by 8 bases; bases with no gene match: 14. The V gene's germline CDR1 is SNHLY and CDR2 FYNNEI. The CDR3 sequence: CASLDGLAGGLKTQYF. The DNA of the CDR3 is TGTGCCAGCTTGGACGGATTAGCGGGAGGGCTAAAGACCCAGTACTTC.

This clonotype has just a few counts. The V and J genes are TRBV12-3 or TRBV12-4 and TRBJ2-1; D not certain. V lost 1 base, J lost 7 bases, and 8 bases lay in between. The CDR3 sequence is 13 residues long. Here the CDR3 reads CASSLGRQNEQFF. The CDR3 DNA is TGTGCCAGCAGTTTAGGAAGGCAGAATGAGCAGTTCTTC.

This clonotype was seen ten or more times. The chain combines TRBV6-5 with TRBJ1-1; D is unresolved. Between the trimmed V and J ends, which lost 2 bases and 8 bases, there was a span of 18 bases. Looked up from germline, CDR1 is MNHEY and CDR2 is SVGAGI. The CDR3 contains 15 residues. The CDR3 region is CASSYGAGLRKEAFF. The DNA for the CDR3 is TGTGCCAGCAGTTACGGTGCAGGCTTACGCAAAGAAGCTTTCTTT.

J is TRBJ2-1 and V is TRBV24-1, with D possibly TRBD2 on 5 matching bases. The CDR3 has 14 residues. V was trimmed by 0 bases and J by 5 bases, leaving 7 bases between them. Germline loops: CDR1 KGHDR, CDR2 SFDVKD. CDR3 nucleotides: TGTGCCACCAGTGATTTGGGGGAGCACAATGAGCAGTTCTTC. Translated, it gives CATSDLGEHNEQFF.

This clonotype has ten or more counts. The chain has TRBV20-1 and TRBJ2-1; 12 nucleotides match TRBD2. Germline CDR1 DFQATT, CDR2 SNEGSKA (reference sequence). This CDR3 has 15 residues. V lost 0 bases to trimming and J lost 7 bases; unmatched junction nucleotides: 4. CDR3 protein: CSARDASGRANEQFF. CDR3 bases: TGCAGTGCTAGAGATGCTAGCGGGAGGGCGAATGAGCAGTTCTTC.

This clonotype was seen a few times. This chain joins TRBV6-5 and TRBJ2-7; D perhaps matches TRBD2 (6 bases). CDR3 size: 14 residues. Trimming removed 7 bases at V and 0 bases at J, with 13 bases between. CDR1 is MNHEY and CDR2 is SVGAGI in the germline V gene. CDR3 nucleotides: TGTGCCAGCACTCAAAACGGGGGCTCCTACGAGCAGTACTTC. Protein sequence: CASTQNGGSYEQYF.

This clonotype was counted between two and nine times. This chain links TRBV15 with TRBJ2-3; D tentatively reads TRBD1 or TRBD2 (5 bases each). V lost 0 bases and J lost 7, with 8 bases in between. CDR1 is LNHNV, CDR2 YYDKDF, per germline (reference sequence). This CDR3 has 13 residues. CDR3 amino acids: CATSREGRHTQYF. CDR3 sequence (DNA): TGTGCCACCAGCAGAGAGGGACGTCATACGCAGTATTTT.

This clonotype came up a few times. CDR3 residues: CASSQDSGSYNEQFF. The CDR3 DNA reads TGTGCCAGCAGCCAGGACAGTGGCTCCTACAATGAGCAGTTCTTC. The genes are TRBV6-4 and TRBJ2-1, with D possibly being TRBD1 (6 bases). V was pared by 6 bases and J by 0 bases, with 12 bases between. Germline V gene data show CDR1 as MRHNA and CDR2 as SNTAGT. The CDR3 has 15 residues.

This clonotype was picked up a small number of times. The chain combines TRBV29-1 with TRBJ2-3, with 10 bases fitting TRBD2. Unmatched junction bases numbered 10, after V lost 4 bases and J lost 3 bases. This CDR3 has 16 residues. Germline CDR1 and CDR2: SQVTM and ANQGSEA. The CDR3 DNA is TGCAGCGTTGGGTCTAGCGGGGGCATTGGAACAGATACGCAGTATTTT. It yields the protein CSVGSSGGIGTDTQYF.

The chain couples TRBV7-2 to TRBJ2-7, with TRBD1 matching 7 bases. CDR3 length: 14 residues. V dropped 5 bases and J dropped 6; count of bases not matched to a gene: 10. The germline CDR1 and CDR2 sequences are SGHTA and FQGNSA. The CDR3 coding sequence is TGTGCCAGCAGCCCAGGGGGAACGATGGGCGAGCAGTACTTC. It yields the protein CASSPGGTMGEQYF.

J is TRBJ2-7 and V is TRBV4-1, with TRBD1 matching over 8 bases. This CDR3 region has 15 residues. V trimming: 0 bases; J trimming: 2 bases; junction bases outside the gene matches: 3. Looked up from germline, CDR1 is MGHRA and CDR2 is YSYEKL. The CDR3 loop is CASSQDVTGAYEQYF. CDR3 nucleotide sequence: TGCGCCAGCAGCCAAGATGTGACAGGGGCCTACGAGCAGTACTTC.

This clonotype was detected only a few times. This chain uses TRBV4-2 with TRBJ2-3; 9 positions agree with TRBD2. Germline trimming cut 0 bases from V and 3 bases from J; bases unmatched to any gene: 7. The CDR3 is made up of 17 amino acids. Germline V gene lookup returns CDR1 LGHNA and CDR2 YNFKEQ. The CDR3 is CASSQDIGLAGTDTQYF. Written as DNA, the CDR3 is TGTGCCAGCAGCCAAGATATCGGCCTAGCGGGGACAGATACGCAGTATTTT.

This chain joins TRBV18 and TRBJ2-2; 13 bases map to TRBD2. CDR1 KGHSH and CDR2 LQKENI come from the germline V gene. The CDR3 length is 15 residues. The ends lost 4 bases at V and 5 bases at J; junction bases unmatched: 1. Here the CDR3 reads CASSRGLAGTGELFF. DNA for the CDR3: TGTGCCAGCTCACGGGGACTAGCGGGAACCGGGGAGCTGTTTTTT.

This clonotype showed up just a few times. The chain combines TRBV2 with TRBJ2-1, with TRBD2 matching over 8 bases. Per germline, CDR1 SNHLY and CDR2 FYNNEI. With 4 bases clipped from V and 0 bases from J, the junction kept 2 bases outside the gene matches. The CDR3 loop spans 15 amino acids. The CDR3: CASSGTSFSYNEQFF. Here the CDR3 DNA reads TGTGCCAGCAGTGGGACTAGCTTCTCCTACAATGAGCAGTTCTTC.

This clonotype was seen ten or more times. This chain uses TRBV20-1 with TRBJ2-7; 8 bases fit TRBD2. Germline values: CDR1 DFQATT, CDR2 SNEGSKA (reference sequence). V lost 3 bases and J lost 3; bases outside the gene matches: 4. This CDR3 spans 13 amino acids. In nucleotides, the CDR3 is TGCAGTGCTAGGGAGACTAGCGACTACGAGCAGTACTTC. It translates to CSARETSDYEQYF.

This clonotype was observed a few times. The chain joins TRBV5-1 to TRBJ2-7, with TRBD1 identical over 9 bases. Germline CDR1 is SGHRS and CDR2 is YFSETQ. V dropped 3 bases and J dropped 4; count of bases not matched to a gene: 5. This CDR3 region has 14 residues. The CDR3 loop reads CASSYGQGRYEQYF. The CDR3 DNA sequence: TGCGCCAGCAGCTATGGACAGGGGAGGTACGAGCAGTACTTC.

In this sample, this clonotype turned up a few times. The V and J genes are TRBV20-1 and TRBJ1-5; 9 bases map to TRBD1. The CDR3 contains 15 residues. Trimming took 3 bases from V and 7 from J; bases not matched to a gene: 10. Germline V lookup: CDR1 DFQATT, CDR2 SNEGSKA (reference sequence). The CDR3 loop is CSARAAGTGWQPQHF. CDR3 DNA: TGCAGTGCTAGGGCCGCCGGGACAGGGTGGCAGCCCCAGCATTTT.

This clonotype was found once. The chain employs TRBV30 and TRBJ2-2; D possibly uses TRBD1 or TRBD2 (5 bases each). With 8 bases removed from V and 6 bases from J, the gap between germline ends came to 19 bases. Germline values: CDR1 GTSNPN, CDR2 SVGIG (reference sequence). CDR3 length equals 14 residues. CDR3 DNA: TGTGCCGTGACCTCGACTGGGGACGCCGGGGAGCTGTTTTTT. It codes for CAVTSTGDAGELFF.